The 21 T cell receptor beta chains in this list originate from one sample, sequenced in a study of blood T cell repertoires in COVID-19. The table came from immunoSEQ multiplex PCR; TCRdb's copy has only in-frame clones and leaves some out. Counted here are over 250,000 clones, around 84% occurring once; the ten biggest clones make up roughly 5.3%. Input material: PBMCs or T cells enriched from blood (not recorded which). The receptors stem from a man aged 40-55 years who had been exposed to COVID-19.

The J gene is TRBJ2-5, the V gene TRBV6-5; 11 bases match TRBD2. CDR3 length equals 15 residues. Unmatched junction bases numbered 5, after V lost 6 bases and J lost 2 bases. Per germline, CDR1 MNHEY and CDR2 SVGAGI. CDR3 DNA: TGTGCCAGCAGACTAGCGGGAGAGGGTCAAGAGACCCAGTACTTC. This encodes CASRLAGEGQETQYF.

This clone was picked up one time. The V gene is TRBV18, the J gene TRBJ1-6, with 8 bases that match TRBD1. J gave up 8 bases and V 1 base, and 10 bases lay outside the gene matches. The V gene's germline CDR1 is KGHSH and CDR2 LQKENI. This CDR3 region has 17 residues. The CDR3 DNA sequence: TGTGCCAGCTCACCACTCATGACAGGGGATAGGGATTCACCCCTCCACTTT. Its protein product is CASSPLMTGDRDSPLHF.

The rearrangement joins TRBV12-3 or TRBV12-4 to TRBJ1-1; TRBD1 agrees at 7 bases. The CDR3 contains 13 residues. Losses at the gene ends were 1 base for V and 8 bases for J; bases not matched to a gene: 4. CDR3 DNA: TGTGCCAGCAGTTTAGAAAGGACAGGCGAAGCTTTCTTT. This translates into CASSLERTGEAFF.

V and J are TRBV4-1 and TRBJ2-1; 8 nucleotides line up with TRBD1. Germline CDR1 is MGHRA and CDR2 is YSYEKL. The CDR3 contains 18 residues. The V gene end was trimmed by 0 bases and the J gene end by 4 bases; junction bases not matched to a gene: 11. The CDR3 loop is CASSQDTSPGGVYNEQFF. CDR3 DNA: TGCGCCAGCAGCCAAGACACCTCCCCAGGGGGCGTTTACAATGAGCAGTTCTTC.

In this sample, this clone turned up once. The chain has TRBV3-1 (or the pseudogene TRBV3-2) and TRBJ2-3; a possible D gene is TRBD2 (5 bases). The V end lost 8 bases, the J end lost 2 bases, and 14 bases lay between the germline ends. Germline CDR1 is LGHDT and CDR2 is YNNKEL (reference sequence). The CDR3 runs to 14 residues. The CDR3 DNA is TGTGCCAGCGACCAGAGAGGGATCACAGATACGCAGTATTTT. Translated, it gives CASDQRGITDTQYF.

This clone was counted once. This chain uses TRBV6-5 with TRBJ1-3; D ambiguous. Trimming cost V 5 bases and J 0 bases, with 8 bases left between them. The germline CDR1 and CDR2 sequences are MNHEY and SVGAGI. This CDR3 has 14 residues. The CDR3 coding sequence is TGTGCCAGCAGTCCCGGAGCCTCTGGAAACACCATATATTTT. The encoded protein is CASSPGASGNTIYF.

This rearrangement joins TRBV6-4 to TRBJ2-1; 12 bases align to TRBD2. Germline assignment: CDR1 MRHNA and CDR2 SNTAGT. The CDR3 is made up of 16 amino acids. With 0 bases clipped from V and 8 bases from J, the junction kept 5 bases outside the gene matches. The CDR3: CASSDSQTSGSDEQFF. The CDR3 coding sequence is TGTGCCAGCAGTGACTCCCAGACTAGCGGGAGTGATGAGCAGTTCTTC.

The chain joins TRBV3-1 (or the pseudogene TRBV3-2) to TRBJ2-3; TRBD2 matches at 9 bases. The CDR3 is made up of 14 amino acids. The germline V gene encodes CDR1 LGHDT and CDR2 YNNKEL (reference sequence). The junction had 3 bases not matched to a gene; V was cut back by 6 bases and J by 2 bases. The CDR3 DNA reads as TGTGCCAGCAGGGCTAGCGGGATCACAGATACGCAGTATTTT. Translation gives CASRASGITDTQYF.

The V gene is TRBV20-1, the J gene TRBJ2-5; D is unresolved. V was trimmed by 6 bases and J by 2 bases, leaving 4 bases between them. The CDR3 has 10 residues. The germline gives CDR1 DFQATT, CDR2 SNEGSKA (reference sequence). DNA of the CDR3: TGCAGTGCCTCTCAAGAGACCCAGTACTTC. Its translation: CSASQETQYF.

This clone has more than one count but fewer than ten. The chain joins TRBV3-1 (or the pseudogene TRBV3-2) to TRBJ2-1, with D perhaps TRBD2 (6 bases). The germline V and J ends were trimmed by 0 bases and 9 bases, with 9 bases remaining between them. Germline V lookup: CDR1 LGHDT, CDR2 YNNKEL (reference sequence). CDR3 length: 13 amino acids. The DNA of the CDR3 is TGTGCCAGCAGCCAAGAACTGCGGGGTGAGCAGTTCTTC. Translated, it gives CASSQELRGEQFF.

This rearrangement joins TRBV9 to TRBJ1-6; D call uncertain. Germline V lookup: CDR1 SGDLS, CDR2 YYNGEE. The CDR3 extends over 14 amino acids. V was shortened by 3 bases and J by 10 bases, with 14 bases between the two germline ends. The CDR3 DNA reads as TGTGCCAGCAGCGGCGGTTCACTGAGGTCACCCCTCCACTTT. Its protein product is CASSGGSLRSPLHF.

The gene calls are TRBV10-1 and TRBJ2-2; D is perhaps TRBD1 (5 bases). This CDR3 region has 14 residues. Per germline, CDR1 WNHNN and CDR2 SYGVQD (reference sequence). V was pared by 3 bases and J by 3 bases, with 8 bases between. CDR3 bases: TGCGCCAGCAGTGAAAGGGGTCACACCGGGGAGCTGTTTTTT. Amino acid sequence: CASSERGHTGELFF.

About this clone itself: Distinct nucleotide sequences in the sample also encode this CDR3. The gene calls are TRBV3-1 (or the pseudogene TRBV3-2) and TRBJ2-3; no firm D call. Germline values: CDR1 LGHDT, CDR2 YNNKEL (reference sequence). The V end lost 4 bases, the J end lost 2 bases, and 7 bases lay between the germline ends. The CDR3 is 13 amino acids. The DNA of the CDR3 is TGTGCCAGCAGCCTGTTATCCACAGATACGCAGTATTTT. It encodes CASSLLSTDTQYF.

This chain links TRBV27 with TRBJ2-7, with 8 bases fitting TRBD2. The CDR3 contains 15 residues. CDR1 and CDR2 from the germline V gene are MNHEY and SMNVEV (reference sequence). J was trimmed by 6 bases and V by 0 bases; bases with no gene match: 7. CDR3 sequence (DNA): TGTGCCAGCAGTTTATCGATAGGGACTAGACTCGAGCAGTACTTC. This codes for CASSLSIGTRLEQYF.

This chain links TRBV4-2 with TRBJ2-7; 9 nucleotides line up with TRBD2. V was pared by 2 bases and J by 4 bases, with 6 bases of the junction left unmatched. The V gene's germline CDR1 is LGHNA and CDR2 YNFKEQ. The CDR3 extends over 15 amino acids. The CDR3 reads CASSQLAGSNYEQYF. In DNA form, the CDR3 reads TGTGCCAGCAGCCAACTAGCGGGAAGTAATTACGAGCAGTACTTC.

V and J are TRBV7-9 and TRBJ1-5; 9 bases line up with TRBD1. This CDR3 has 15 amino acids. The germline CDR1 and CDR2 sequences are SEHNR and FQNEAQ (reference sequence). The J segment lost 5 bases and the V segment lost 6 bases, leaving 8 bases of the junction unmatched. CDR3 loop: CASSSGTGLDQPQHF. CDR3 coding DNA: TGTGCCAGCAGTTCCGGGACAGGGTTAGATCAGCCCCAGCATTTT.

DNA of the CDR3: TGTGCCAGCACTCCGAGTCGGAACACTGAAGCTTTCTTT. Protein product: CASTPSRNTEAFF. The rearrangement uses TRBV6-5 and TRBJ1-1; D remains unclear. The germline CDR1 and CDR2 sequences are MNHEY and SVGAGI. The CDR3 consists of 13 residues. V was clipped by 7 bases and J by 1 base, with 10 bases between them.

The rearrangement links TRBV7-8 to TRBJ1-4; perhaps TRBD1 as D (6 bases). From germline, CDR1 is SGHVS and CDR2 FQNEAQ. This CDR3 has 15 amino acids. Trimming shortened V by 3 bases and J by 0 bases, and 8 bases separated the two germline ends. The CDR3 spells CASSFQGTTNEKLFF. CDR3 in DNA: TGTGCCAGCAGCTTCCAGGGGACAACTAATGAAAAACTGTTTTTT.

The chain recombines TRBV7-2 with TRBJ2-7; 9 bases line up with TRBD1. CDR3 length equals 17 residues. The trim removed 1 base at V and 6 bases at J, leaving 13 bases unmatched. In germline, CDR1 is SGHTA, CDR2 FQGNSA. The DNA of the CDR3 is TGTGCCAGCAGCTTAGTAACAGGGGGCTCCCGGCGGTCCGAGCAGTACTTC. Translated: CASSLVTGGSRRSEQYF.

The CDR3 nucleotides read TGTGCCAGCAGCCCATGGGGGGAGGCGCCAGGGACCCAGTACTTC. Encoded protein: CASSPWGEAPGTQYF. The chain carries TRBV7-3 and TRBJ2-5; D possibly corresponds to TRBD2 (6 bases). V lost 5 bases, J lost 7 bases, and 20 bases lay in between. CDR3 size: 15 residues. CDR1 is SGHTA and CDR2 is FQGTGA in the germline V gene. Together with reference TRBV7-3 and TRBJ2-5, the CDR3 gives the full variable domain: GAGVSQTPSNKVTEKGKYVELRCDPISGHTALYWYRQSLGQGPEFLIYFQGTGAADDSGLPNDRFFAVRPEGSVSTLKIQRTERGDSAVYLCASSPWGEAPGTQYFGPGTRLLVL.

This chain connects TRBV15 to TRBJ1-2; 7 bases fit TRBD1. Per the germline V gene, CDR1 is LNHNV and CDR2 is YYDKDF (reference sequence). V lost 1 base, J lost 6 bases, and 5 bases stayed unmatched. The CDR3 totals 14 residues. CDR3 sequence (DNA): TGTGCCACCAGCAGAGCCCCGACAGGGAATGGCTACACCTTC. This sequence encodes CATSRAPTGNGYTF.